This is a list of T cell receptor beta chains from one sample in a study of blood T cell repertoires in COVID-19. Method: immunoSEQ multiplex PCR; TCRdb's copy keeps in-frame clones and lacks some. Of about 130,000 clones listed, about 86% are singletons. What was sequenced was peripheral blood. All receptors derive from a woman between 45 and 65 years old who had recovered from COVID-19. Each CDR3 is given with its conserved first and last residue. Each record gives: CDR3 length, J gene, D gene, clone size, V gene, CDR3 protein, CDR3 DNA. A D gene is named only where the DNA matches it firmly. Rows give clone size only sometimes, using once, few, many, or a class for an expanded clone.

length: 15; J: TRBJ2-3; D: -; size: -; V: TRBV5-8; CDR3: CASSPTGQSTDTQYF; DNA: TGTGCCAGCAGCCCCACTGGACAGTCCACAGATACGCAGTATTTT
length: 15; J: TRBJ2-1; D: -; size: -; V: TRBV7-6; CDR3: CASSLASAQTNEQFF; DNA: TGTGCCAGCAGCTTAGCGTCTGCTCAAACAAATGAGCAGTTCTTC
length: 14; J: TRBJ2-1; D: TRBD1; size: -; V: TRBV29-1; CDR3: CSVRGQGTYNEQFF; DNA: TGCAGCGTTCGTGGACAGGGCACCTACAATGAGCAGTTCTTC
length: 14; J: TRBJ2-7; D: TRBD1; size: -; V: TRBV24-1; CDR3: CATSDHDRGDEQYF; DNA: TGTGCCACCAGTGATCACGACAGGGGGGACGAGCAGTACTTC
length: 16; J: TRBJ1-4; D: -; size: -; V: TRBV5-6; CDR3: CASSTSGGSPYEKLFF; DNA: TGTGCCAGCAGCACATCTGGCGGCTCTCCCTATGAAAAACTGTTTTTT
length: 14; J: TRBJ1-2; D: TRBD1; size: -; V: TRBV3-1/TRBV3-2; CDR3: CASSQTGTAGGYTF; DNA: TGTGCCAGCAGCCAAACCGGGACAGCTGGGGGTTACACCTTC
length: 15; J: TRBJ2-3; D: -; size: -; V: TRBV18; CDR3: CASSPPVSQGDTQYF; DNA: TGTGCCAGCTCACCACCGGTATCGCAGGGAGATACGCAGTATTTT
length: 18; J: TRBJ1-1; D: -; size: -; V: TRBV5-6; CDR3: CASSLRSARGASDTEAFF; DNA: TGTGCCAGCAGCCTCCGAAGCGCCAGGGGCGCATCGGACACTGAAGCTTTCTTT
length: 17; J: TRBJ2-7; D: -; size: -; V: TRBV4-2; CDR3: CASSQDSGERSSYEQYF; DNA: TGTGCCAGCAGCCAAGACTCGGGGGAGAGGAGCTCCTACGAGCAGTACTTC
length: 16; J: TRBJ2-1; D: -; size: -; V: TRBV5-6; CDR3: CASSSAGSPRNREQFF; DNA: TGTGCCAGCAGCTCTGCAGGGTCGCCTCGGAATAGGGAGCAGTTCTTC
length: 15; J: TRBJ1-2; D: -; size: -; V: TRBV11-2; CDR3: CASSLSHRISGGYTF; DNA: TGTGCCAGCAGCCTTTCTCATAGGATCTCGGGGGGCTACACCTTC
length: 16; J: TRBJ2-6; D: -; size: -; V: TRBV5-1; CDR3: CASTPTSNPGANVLTF; DNA: TGCGCCAGCACCCCGACTTCCAACCCCGGGGCCAACGTCCTGACTTTC
length: 15; J: TRBJ2-7; D: TRBD2; size: -; V: TRBV4-2; CDR3: CASSQWRGGTYEQYF; DNA: TGTGCCAGCAGCCAATGGCGGGGGGGCACGTACGAGCAGTACTTC
length: 13; J: TRBJ1-2; D: -; size: -; V: TRBV12-5; CDR3: CASGPPANYGYTF; DNA: TGTGCTAGTGGTCCCCCCGCTAACTATGGCTACACCTTC
length: 15; J: TRBJ2-3; D: TRBD2; size: -; V: TRBV2; CDR3: CASSESRGGAHTQYF; DNA: TGTGCCAGCAGTGAATCCCGCGGGGGGGCCCATACGCAGTATTTT
length: 15; J: TRBJ1-1; D: TRBD1; size: few; V: TRBV19; CDR3: CASSNRRQGNTEAFF; DNA: TGTGCCAGTAGTAATCGTCGACAGGGGAACACTGAAGCTTTCTTT
length: 14; J: TRBJ1-1; D: -; size: once; V: TRBV11-1; CDR3: CASSLLEGDTEAFF; DNA: TGTGCCAGCAGCTTATTGGAAGGGGACACTGAAGCTTTCTTT
length: 14; J: TRBJ2-3; D: -; size: -; V: TRBV7-9; CDR3: CASSVTGKADTQYF; DNA: TGTGCCAGCAGCGTCACAGGGAAGGCAGATACGCAGTATTTT
length: 16; J: TRBJ1-2; D: TRBD1; size: -; V: TRBV13; CDR3: CASSLQGVQGDGGYTF; DNA: TGTGCCAGCAGCTTACAAGGGGTCCAGGGGGATGGGGGCTACACCTTC
length: 15; J: TRBJ2-7; D: TRBD2; size: -; V: TRBV6-1; CDR3: CASSEMGGGDGLQYF; DNA: TGTGCCAGCAGTGAAATGGGGGGGGGAGACGGATTGCAGTACTTC
length: 15; J: TRBJ2-4; D: TRBD2; size: -; V: TRBV6-5; CDR3: CASSYSGSGGNIQYF; DNA: TGTGCCAGCAGTTACTCCGGGTCGGGAGGGAACATTCAGTACTTC
length: 15; J: TRBJ2-1; D: -; size: -; V: TRBV11-3; CDR3: CASSFGPLRGNEQFF; DNA: TGTGCCAGCAGCTTTGGCCCTTTACGGGGGAATGAGCAGTTCTTC
length: 15; J: TRBJ1-4; D: -; size: -; V: TRBV27; CDR3: CASSPRYRFGEKLFF; DNA: TGTGCCAGCAGCCCTAGGTACAGGTTCGGTGAAAAACTGTTTTTT
length: 15; J: TRBJ2-3; D: TRBD2; size: -; V: TRBV5-4; CDR3: CASSSWTSATDTQYF; DNA: TGTGCCAGCAGCTCTTGGACTAGCGCGACAGATACGCAGTATTTT
length: 17; J: TRBJ1-2; D: -; size: -; V: TRBV19; CDR3: CASSPWGGYLANYGYTF; DNA: TGTGCCAGTAGTCCCTGGGGAGGGTACCTAGCTAACTATGGCTACACCTTC
length: 14; J: TRBJ2-3; D: TRBD1; size: -; V: TRBV9; CDR3: CASSQGQGTDTQYF; DNA: TGTGCCAGCAGCCAAGGACAGGGGACAGATACGCAGTATTTT
length: 14; J: TRBJ2-3; D: TRBD2; size: -; V: TRBV6-5; CDR3: CASSWVAGADTQYF; DNA: TGTGCCAGCAGTTGGGTAGCGGGAGCAGATACGCAGTATTTT
length: 14; J: TRBJ2-3; D: -; size: -; V: TRBV5-1; CDR3: CASRRSSGTDTQYF; DNA: TGCGCCAGCAGACGGTCGTCGGGGACAGATACGCAGTATTTT
length: 14; J: TRBJ1-1; D: TRBD1; size: -; V: TRBV27; CDR3: CASSSHTGGTEAFF; DNA: TGTGCCAGCAGTTCCCACACAGGGGGCACTGAAGCTTTCTTT
length: 15; J: TRBJ1-6; D: -; size: -; V: TRBV5-1; CDR3: CASSLGAGNNSPLHF; DNA: TGCGCCAGCAGCTTGGGGGCAGGAAATAATTCACCCCTCCACTTT
length: 14; J: TRBJ1-2; D: TRBD1; size: -; V: TRBV11-3; CDR3: CASSSQGAGYGYTF; DNA: TGTGCCAGCAGCTCTCAGGGGGCCGGGTATGGCTACACCTTC
length: 15; J: TRBJ1-2; D: -; size: -; V: TRBV24-1; CDR3: CATSDPGQPEGGYTF; DNA: TGTGCCACCAGTGATCCCGGACAGCCCGAGGGGGGCTACACCTTC
length: 17; J: TRBJ1-3; D: TRBD1; size: -; V: TRBV28; CDR3: CASSLGGQGKRGNTIYF; DNA: TGTGCCAGCAGTTTAGGGGGACAGGGAAAGCGGGGAAACACCATATATTTT
length: 14; J: TRBJ1-2; D: -; size: -; V: TRBV30; CDR3: CAWSASWTEKSYTF; DNA: TGTGCCTGGAGTGCCTCCTGGACAGAAAAAAGCTACACCTTC
length: 14; J: TRBJ2-1; D: -; size: -; V: TRBV18; CDR3: CASSPFISRDGQFF; DNA: TGTGCCAGCTCACCATTTATTTCACGGGATGGGCAGTTCTTC
length: 17; J: TRBJ2-1; D: TRBD2; size: -; V: TRBV5-4; CDR3: CASSYGSGGHYYNEQFF; DNA: TGTGCCAGCAGCTACGGTAGCGGGGGGCACTACTACAATGAGCAGTTCTTC
length: 12; J: TRBJ1-6; D: -; size: -; V: TRBV11-2; CDR3: CASRLGLGNLHF; DNA: TGTGCCAGCCGACTCGGTCTCGGGAACCTCCACTTT
length: 16; J: TRBJ2-1; D: TRBD1; size: -; V: TRBV5-1; CDR3: CASSLMFGTGDHEQFF; DNA: TGCGCCAGCAGCTTGATGTTTGGGACAGGGGACCATGAGCAGTTCTTC
length: 17; J: TRBJ1-4; D: -; size: -; V: TRBV4-1; CDR3: CASSQDLAGMPGGKLFF; DNA: TGCGCCAGCAGCCAAGATCTTGCCGGGATGCCCGGGGGAAAACTGTTTTTT
length: 13; J: TRBJ1-2; D: TRBD1; size: -; V: TRBV30; CDR3: CAWSEGQGWGYTF; DNA: TGTGCCTGGAGCGAGGGACAGGGTTGGGGCTACACCTTC
length: 14; J: TRBJ2-7; D: TRBD2; size: -; V: TRBV11-2; CDR3: CASSRLRGEQEQYF; DNA: TGTGCCAGCAGTCGCCTCCGGGGGGAGCAAGAGCAGTACTTC
length: 12; J: TRBJ1-5; D: -; size: -; V: TRBV12-3/TRBV12-4; CDR3: CASSPEGQPQHF; DNA: TGTGCCAGCAGTCCCGAGGGACAGCCCCAGCATTTT
length: 13; J: TRBJ1-4; D: -; size: -; V: TRBV18; CDR3: CASSQGTNEKLFF; DNA: TGTGCCAGCTCCCAGGGGACTAATGAAAAACTGTTTTTT
length: 14; J: TRBJ2-1; D: TRBD2; size: -; V: TRBV7-8; CDR3: CASSLAGVSNEQFF; DNA: TGTGCCAGCAGCTTGGCGGGAGTATCCAATGAGCAGTTCTTC
length: 13; J: TRBJ2-3; D: -; size: -; V: TRBV7-2; CDR3: CASSFQITDTQYF; DNA: TGTGCCAGCAGCTTTCAGATCACAGATACGCAGTATTTT